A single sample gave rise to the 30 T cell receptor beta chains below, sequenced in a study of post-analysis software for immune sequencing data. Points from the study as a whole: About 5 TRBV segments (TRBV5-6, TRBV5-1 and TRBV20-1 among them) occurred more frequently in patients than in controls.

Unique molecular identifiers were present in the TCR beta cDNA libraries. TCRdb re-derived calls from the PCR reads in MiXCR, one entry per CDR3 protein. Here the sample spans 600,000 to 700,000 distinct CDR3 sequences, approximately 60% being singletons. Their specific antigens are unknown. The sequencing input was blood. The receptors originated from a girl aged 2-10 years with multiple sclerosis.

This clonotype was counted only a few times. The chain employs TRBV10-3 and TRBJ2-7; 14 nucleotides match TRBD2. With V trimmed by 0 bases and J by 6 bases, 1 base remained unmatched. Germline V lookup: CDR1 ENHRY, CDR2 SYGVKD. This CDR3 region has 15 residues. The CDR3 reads CAISESGTSGSEQYF. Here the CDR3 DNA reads TGTGCCATCAGTGAGTCCGGGACTAGCGGGAGCGAGCAGTACTTC.

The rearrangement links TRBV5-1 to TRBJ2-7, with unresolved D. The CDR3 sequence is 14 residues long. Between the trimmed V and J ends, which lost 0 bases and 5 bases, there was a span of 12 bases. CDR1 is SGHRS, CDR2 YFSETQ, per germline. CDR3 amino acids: CASSLGQVKNEQYF. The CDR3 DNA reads TGCGCCAGCAGCTTGGGCCAGGTAAAAAACGAGCAGTACTTC.

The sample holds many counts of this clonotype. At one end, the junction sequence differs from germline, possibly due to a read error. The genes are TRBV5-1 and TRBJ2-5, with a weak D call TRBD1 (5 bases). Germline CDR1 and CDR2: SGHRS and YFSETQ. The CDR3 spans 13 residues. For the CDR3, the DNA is TGTGCCAGCAGTTTCCAGGGTTCGGAGACCCAGTACTTC. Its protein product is CASSFQGSETQYF.

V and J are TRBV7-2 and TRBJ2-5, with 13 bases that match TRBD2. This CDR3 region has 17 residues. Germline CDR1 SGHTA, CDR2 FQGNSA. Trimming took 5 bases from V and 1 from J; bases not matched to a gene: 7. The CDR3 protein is CASSPRRLAGGQETQYF. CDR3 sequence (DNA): TGTGCCAGCAGCCCCCGGCGACTAGCGGGAGGCCAAGAGACCCAGTACTTC. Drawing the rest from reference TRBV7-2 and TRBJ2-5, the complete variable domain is GAGVSQSPSNKVTEKGKDVELRCDPISGHTALYWYRQSLGQGLEFLIYFQGNSAPDKSGLPSDRFSAERTGGSVSTLTIQRTQQEDSAVYLCASSPRRLAGGQETQYFGPGTRLLVL.

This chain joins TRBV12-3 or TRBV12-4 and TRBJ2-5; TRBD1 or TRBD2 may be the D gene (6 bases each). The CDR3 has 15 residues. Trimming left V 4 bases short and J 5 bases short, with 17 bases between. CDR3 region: CASSYRGVGFETQYF. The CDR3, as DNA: TGTGCCAGCAGTTATAGGGGGGTGGGTTTCGAGACCCAGTACTTC.

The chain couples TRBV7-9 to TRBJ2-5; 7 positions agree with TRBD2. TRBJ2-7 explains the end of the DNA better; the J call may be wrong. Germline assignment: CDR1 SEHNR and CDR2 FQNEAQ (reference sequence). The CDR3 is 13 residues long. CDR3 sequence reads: CASGGTNSYEQYF. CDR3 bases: TGTGCCAGCGGGGGGACTAACTCCTACGAGCAGTACTTC.

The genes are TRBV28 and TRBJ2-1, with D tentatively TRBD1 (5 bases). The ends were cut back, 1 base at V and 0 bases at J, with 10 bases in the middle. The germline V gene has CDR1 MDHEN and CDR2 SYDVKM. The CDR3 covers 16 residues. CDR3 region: CASSLSGPGSYNEQFF. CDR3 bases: TGTGCCAGCAGTTTATCAGGGCCAGGCTCCTACAATGAGCAGTTCTTC.

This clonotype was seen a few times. CDR3 loop: CASSLSPGNPDTQYF. CDR3 nucleotide sequence: TGTGCCAGCAGTTTATCGCCAGGGAACCCAGATACGCAGTATTTT. The V gene is TRBV27, the J gene TRBJ2-3; TRBD1 might be the D (5 bases). Germline CDR1 is MNHEY and CDR2 is SMNVEV (reference sequence). The CDR3 is 15 residues long. Trimming left V 0 bases short and J 4 bases short, with 11 bases between.

The chain's CDR3 is CASSWNAAGGGYTF. CDR3 in DNA: TGCGCCAGCAGCTGGAACGCAGCAGGTGGTGGCTACACCTTC. The V and J genes are TRBV5-1 and TRBJ1-2; D gene unclear. Looked up from germline, CDR1 is SGHRS and CDR2 is YFSETQ. This CDR3 is built from 14 residues. The V end lost 3 bases, the J end lost 7 bases, and 16 bases lay between the germline ends.

CDR3 in amino acids: CSASPHISSYNEQFF. The CDR3 bases are TGCAGTGCTAGTCCCCACATTAGCTCCTACAATGAGCAGTTCTTC. The chain is built from TRBV20-1 and TRBJ2-1; D gene unclear. With 3 bases removed from V and 0 bases from J, the gap between germline ends came to 12 bases. The CDR3 contains 15 residues. The germline CDR1 and CDR2 sequences are DFQATT and SNEGSKA (reference sequence).

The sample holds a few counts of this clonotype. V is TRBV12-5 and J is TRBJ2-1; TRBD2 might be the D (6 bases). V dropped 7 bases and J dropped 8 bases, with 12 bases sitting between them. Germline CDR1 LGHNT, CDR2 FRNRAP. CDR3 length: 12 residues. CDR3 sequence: CASASGEDEQFF. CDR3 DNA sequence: TGTGCTAGTGCGTCGGGGGAGGATGAGCAGTTCTTC.

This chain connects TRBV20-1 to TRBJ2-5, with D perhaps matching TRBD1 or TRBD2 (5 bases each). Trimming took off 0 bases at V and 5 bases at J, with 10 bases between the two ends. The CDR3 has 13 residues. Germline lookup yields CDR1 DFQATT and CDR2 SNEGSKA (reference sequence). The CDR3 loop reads CSARDTGTETQYF. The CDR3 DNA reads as TGCAGTGCTAGAGATACCGGGACGGAGACCCAGTACTTC.

Here the CDR3 DNA reads TGTGCCAGCAGTTACGACTCACCCTCCTACAATGAGCAGTTCTTC. This encodes CASSYDSPSYNEQFF. The chain joins TRBV6-2 or TRBV6-3 to TRBJ2-1; D gene uncertain. The germline V gene has CDR1 MNHEY and CDR2 SVGEGT. Trimming pared 2 bases from V and 0 bases from J, leaving 8 bases between. The CDR3 extends over 15 amino acids.

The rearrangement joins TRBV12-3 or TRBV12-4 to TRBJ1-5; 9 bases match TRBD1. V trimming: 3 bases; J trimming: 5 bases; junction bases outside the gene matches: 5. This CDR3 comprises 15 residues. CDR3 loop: CASSLGTGQDQPQHF. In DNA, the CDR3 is TGTGCCAGCAGTTTGGGGACAGGGCAGGATCAGCCCCAGCATTTT.

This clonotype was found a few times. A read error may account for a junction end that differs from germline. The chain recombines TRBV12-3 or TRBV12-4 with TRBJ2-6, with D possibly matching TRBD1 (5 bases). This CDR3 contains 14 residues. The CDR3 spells CASKSETGANVPTF. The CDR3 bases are TGTGCCAGCAAGTCCGAAACTGGGGCCAACGTCCCGACTTTC.

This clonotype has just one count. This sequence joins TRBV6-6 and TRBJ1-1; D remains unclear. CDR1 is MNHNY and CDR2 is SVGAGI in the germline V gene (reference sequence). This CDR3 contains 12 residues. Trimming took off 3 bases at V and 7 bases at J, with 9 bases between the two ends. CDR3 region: CASSYKAFEAFF. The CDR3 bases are TGTGCCAGCAGTTATAAGGCATTTGAAGCTTTCTTT.

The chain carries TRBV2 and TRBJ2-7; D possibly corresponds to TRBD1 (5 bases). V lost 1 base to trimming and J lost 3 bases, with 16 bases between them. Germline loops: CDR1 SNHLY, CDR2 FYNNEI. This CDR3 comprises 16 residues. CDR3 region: CASSEVGLGLDYEQYF. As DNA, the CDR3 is TGTGCCAGCAGTGAAGTTGGCTTGGGGCTGGACTACGAGCAGTACTTC.

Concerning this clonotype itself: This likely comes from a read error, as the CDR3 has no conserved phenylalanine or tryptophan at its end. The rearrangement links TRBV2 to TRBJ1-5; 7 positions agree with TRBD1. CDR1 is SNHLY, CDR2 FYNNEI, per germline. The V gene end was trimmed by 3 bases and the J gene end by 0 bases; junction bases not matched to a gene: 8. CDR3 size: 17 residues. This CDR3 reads CASSDGGTVYSNQPQHC. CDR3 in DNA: TGTGCCAGCAGTGATGGGGGGACAGTTTATAGCAATCAGCCCCAGCATTGT.

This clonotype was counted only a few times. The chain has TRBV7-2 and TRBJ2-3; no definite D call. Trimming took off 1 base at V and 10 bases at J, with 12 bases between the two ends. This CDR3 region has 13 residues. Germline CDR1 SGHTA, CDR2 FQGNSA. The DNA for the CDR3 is TGTGCCAGCAGCTTAGTTGCCTCCCAGTCGCAGTATTTT. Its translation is CASSLVASQSQYF.

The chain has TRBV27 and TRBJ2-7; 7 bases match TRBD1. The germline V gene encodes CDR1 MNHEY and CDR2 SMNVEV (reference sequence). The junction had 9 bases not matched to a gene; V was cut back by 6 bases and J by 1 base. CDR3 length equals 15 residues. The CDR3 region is CASRKTGSGSYEQYF. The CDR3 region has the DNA TGTGCCAGCAGGAAGACAGGGTCAGGTTCCTACGAGCAGTACTTC.

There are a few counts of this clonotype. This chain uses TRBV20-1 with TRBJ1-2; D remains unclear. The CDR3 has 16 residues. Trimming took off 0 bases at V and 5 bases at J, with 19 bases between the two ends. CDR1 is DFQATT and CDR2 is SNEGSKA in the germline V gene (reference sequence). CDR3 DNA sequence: TGCAGTGCTAGAGAAGCCCACCGGGGAGACGTATATGGCTACACCTTC. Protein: CSAREAHRGDVYGYTF.

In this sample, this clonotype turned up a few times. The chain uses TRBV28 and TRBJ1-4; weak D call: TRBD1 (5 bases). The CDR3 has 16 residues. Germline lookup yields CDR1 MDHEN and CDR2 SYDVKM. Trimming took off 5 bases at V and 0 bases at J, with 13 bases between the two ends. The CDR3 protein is CASSAVTAATNEKLFF. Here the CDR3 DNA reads TGTGCCAGCAGTGCCGTGACAGCCGCAACTAATGAAAAACTGTTTTTT. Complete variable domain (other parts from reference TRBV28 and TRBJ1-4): DVKVTQSSRYLVKRTGEKVFLECVQDMDHENMFWYRQDPGLGLRLIYFSYDVKMKEKGDIPEGYSVSREKKERFSLILESASTNQTSMYLCASSAVTAATNEKLFFGSGTQLSVL.

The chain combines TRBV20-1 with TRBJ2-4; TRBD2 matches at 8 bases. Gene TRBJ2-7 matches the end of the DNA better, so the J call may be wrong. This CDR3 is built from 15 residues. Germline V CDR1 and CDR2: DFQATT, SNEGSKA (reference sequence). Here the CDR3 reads CSARAREGEWNEQYF. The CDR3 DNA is TGCAGTGCTAGAGCACGGGAGGGCGAGTGGAACGAGCAGTACTTC.

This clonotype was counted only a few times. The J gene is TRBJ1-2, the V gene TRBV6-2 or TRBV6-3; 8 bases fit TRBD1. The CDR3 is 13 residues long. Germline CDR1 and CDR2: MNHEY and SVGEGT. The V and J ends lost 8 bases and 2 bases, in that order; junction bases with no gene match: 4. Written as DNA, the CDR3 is TGTGCCAGCGAGAGGGACAGGAACTATGGCTACACCTTC. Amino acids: CASERDRNYGYTF.

CDR3 region: CSVEGDRAGGEQYF. The CDR3 DNA reads as TGCAGCGTTGAAGGGGACAGGGCAGGCGGAGAGCAGTACTTC. The chain employs TRBV29-1 and TRBJ2-7; 9 bases are shared with TRBD1. Germline lookup yields CDR1 SQVTM and CDR2 ANQGSEA. CDR3 length: 14 amino acids. The V segment lost 1 base and the J segment 7 bases; nucleotides outside the gene matches: 8.

In nucleotides, the CDR3 is TGCAGCGGGGGACAGAGGGACACTGAAGCTTTCTTT. Translated: CSGGQRDTEAFF. The chain joins TRBV29-1 to TRBJ1-1; 7 bases align to TRBD1. The CDR3 contains 12 residues. J was trimmed by 3 bases and V by 7 bases; bases with no gene match: 5. Looked up from germline, CDR1 is SQVTM and CDR2 is ANQGSEA.

The CDR3 DNA reads TGCAGTGCTAGAGGAGCAGGGGGCTTCTACGAGCAGTACTTC. Encoded protein: CSARGAGGFYEQYF. This chain connects TRBV20-1 to TRBJ2-7; 8 nucleotides align to TRBD1. This CDR3 contains 14 residues. CDR1 and CDR2 from the germline V gene are DFQATT and SNEGSKA (reference sequence). V gave up 1 base and J gave up 3 bases; unmatched junction bases: 5.

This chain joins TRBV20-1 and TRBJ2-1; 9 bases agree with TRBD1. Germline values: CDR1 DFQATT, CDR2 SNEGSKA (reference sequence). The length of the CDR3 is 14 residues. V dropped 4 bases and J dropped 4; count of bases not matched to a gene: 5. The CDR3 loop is CSAMGTGTYNEQFF. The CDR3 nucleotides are TGCAGTGCTATGGGGACAGGGACTTACAATGAGCAGTTCTTC.

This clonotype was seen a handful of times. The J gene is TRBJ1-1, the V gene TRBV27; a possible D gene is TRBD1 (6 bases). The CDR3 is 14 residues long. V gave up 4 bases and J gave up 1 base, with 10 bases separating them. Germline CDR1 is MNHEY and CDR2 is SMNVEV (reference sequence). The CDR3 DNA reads TGTGCCAGCAGTTCCGGACAGAAGAACACTGAAGCTTTCTTT. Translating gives CASSSGQKNTEAFF.

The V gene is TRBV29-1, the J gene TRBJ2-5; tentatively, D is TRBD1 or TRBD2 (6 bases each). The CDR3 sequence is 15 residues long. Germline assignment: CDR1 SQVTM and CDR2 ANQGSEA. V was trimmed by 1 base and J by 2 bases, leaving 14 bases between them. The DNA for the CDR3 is TGCAGCGTTGAAGGCCGACAGGAGGGACAAGAGACCCAGTACTTC. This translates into CSVEGRQEGQETQYF.